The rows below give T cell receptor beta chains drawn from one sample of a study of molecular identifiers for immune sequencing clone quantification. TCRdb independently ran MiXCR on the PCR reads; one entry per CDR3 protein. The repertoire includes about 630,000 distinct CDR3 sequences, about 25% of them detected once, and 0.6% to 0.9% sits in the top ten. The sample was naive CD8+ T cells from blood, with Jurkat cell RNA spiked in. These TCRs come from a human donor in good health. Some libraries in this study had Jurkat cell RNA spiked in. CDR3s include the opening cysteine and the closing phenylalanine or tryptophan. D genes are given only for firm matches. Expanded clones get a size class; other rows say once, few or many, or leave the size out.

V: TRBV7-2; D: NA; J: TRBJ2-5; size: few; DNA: TGTGCCAGCAGCTTAGCAGGGGGTTGGGGAGAGACCCAGTACTTC; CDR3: CASSLAGGWGETQYF
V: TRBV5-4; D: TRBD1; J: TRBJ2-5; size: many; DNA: TGTGCCAGCAGCTTGTTGGGGACAGGGGGACTGGAGACCCAGTACTTC; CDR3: CASSLLGTGGLETQYF
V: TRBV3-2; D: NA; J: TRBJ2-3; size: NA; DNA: TGTGCCAGCAGCCAAGAACGCCTAGCGGGGGAAACAGATACGCAGTATTTT; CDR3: CASSQERLAGETDTQYF
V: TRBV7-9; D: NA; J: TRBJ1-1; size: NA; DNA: TGTGCCAGCAGCTTAGGCGGAGGGCACCCTGACGCTTTCTTT; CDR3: CASSLGGGHPDAFF
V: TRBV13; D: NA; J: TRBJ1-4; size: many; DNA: TGTGCCAGCAGCCCTGGACTTGCAACTAATGAAAAACTGTTTTTT; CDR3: CASSPGLATNEKLFF
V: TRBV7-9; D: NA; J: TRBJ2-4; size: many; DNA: TGTGCCAGCAGCTCGACCCCCGCGGGGGCCAAAAACATTCAGTACTTC; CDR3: CASSSTPAGAKNIQYF
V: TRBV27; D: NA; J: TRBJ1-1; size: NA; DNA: TGTGCCAGCAGTTTATCGGCAGGGGATACTGAAGCTTTCTTT; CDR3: CASSLSAGDTEAFF
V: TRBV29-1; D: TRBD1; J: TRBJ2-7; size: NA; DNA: TGCAGCGTTGATAGGGACAGGGTAAGCTCATTC; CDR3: CSVDRDRVSSF
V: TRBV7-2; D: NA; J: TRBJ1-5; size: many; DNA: TGTGCCAGCAGCGTGACAGGATACAATAGCAATCAGCCCCAGCATTTT; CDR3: CASSVTGYNSNQPQHF
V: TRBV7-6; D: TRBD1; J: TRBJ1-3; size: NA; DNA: TGTGCCAGCAGCTTACGCCCTGACAGGGGGCCCGGAAACACCATATATTTT; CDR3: CASSLRPDRGPGNTIYF
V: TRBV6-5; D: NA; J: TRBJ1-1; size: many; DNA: TGTGCCAGCAGTTACGGGGCGTACACTGAAGCTTTCTTT; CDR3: CASSYGAYTEAFF
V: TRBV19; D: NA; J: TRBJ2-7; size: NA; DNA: TGTGCCAGTAGTATAGGAGCGGCGACGAGCTCCTACGAGCAGTACTTC; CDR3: CASSIGAATSSYEQYF
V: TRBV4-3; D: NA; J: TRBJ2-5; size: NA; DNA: TGCGCCAGCAGCCAAGGGGCTAGCAGGGAGCCCCAGTACTTC; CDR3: CASSQGASREPQYF
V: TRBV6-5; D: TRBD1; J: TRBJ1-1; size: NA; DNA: TGTGCCAGCAGTGGGGGTCAGGGGGCCTATGAAGCTTTCTTT; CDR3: CASSGGQGAYEAFF
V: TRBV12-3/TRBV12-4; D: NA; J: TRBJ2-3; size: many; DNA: TGTGCCAGCAGCCGAACAGGGTCAACGGCAGATACGCAGTATTTT; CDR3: CASSRTGSTADTQYF
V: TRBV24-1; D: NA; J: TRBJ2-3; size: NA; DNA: TGTGCCACCAGTGGCATCACAGATACGAAGTATTTT; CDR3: CATSGITDTKYF
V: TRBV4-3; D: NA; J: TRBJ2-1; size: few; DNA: TGCGCCAGCAGCCACCCTGCCGGCCCGAGGACACCGGAATCCCACAATGAGCAGTTCTTC; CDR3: CASSHPAGPRTPESHNEQFF
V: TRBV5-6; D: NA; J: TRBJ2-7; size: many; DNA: TGTGCCAGCAGCCTGGGGGTTCGGGAGCAGTACTTC; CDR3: CASSLGVREQYF
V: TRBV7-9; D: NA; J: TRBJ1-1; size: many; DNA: TGTGCCAGCAGCACGAGCGAACAAGCTTTCTTT; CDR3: CASSTSEQAFF
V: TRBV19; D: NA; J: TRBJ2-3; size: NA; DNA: TGTGCCAGTAGTATGAAGGACGGCCGTATTTCAGATACGCAGTATTTT; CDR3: CASSMKDGRISDTQYF
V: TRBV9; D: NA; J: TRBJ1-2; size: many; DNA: TGTGCCAGCAGCGCTTCAGAAGCAACATCCTATGGCTACACCTTC; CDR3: CASSASEATSYGYTF
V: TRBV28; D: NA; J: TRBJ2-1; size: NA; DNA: TGTGCCAGCAGTCCCCGGGGGACCTTTTACAATGAGCAGTTCTTC; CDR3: CASSPRGTFYNEQFF
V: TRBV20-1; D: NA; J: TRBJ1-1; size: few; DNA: TGCAGTGCGGCAGAGGGACGGTACACTGAAGCTTTCTTT; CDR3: CSAAEGRYTEAFF
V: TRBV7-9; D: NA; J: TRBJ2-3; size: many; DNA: TGTGCCAGCAGCCTAGCCCTGCAGCGCACAGATACGCAGTATTTT; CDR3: CASSLALQRTDTQYF
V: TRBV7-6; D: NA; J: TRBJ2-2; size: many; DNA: TGTGCCAGCAGCTTTCGGGGGATTGACACCGGGGAGCTGTTTTTT; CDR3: CASSFRGIDTGELFF
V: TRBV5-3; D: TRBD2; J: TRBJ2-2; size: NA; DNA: TGTGCCAGCAGCCTTAATCTGGGGGAGGGCCACACCGGGGAGCTGTTTTTT; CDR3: CASSLNLGEGHTGELFF
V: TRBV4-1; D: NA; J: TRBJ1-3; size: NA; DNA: TGCGCCAGCAGCCACCCCTCGGCCTCTGGAAACACCATATATTTT; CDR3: CASSHPSASGNTIYF